The T cell receptor (beta chain) described here comes from a study of early T cells in non-severe SARS-CoV-2 infection. The CDR3 covers 14 residues. CDR1 and CDR2 (germline): SQVTM, ANQGSEA. J lost 8 bases, V lost 6 bases, and 12 bases had no gene match. Unique molecular identifiers tagged individual cDNA molecules. One entry per CDR3 protein, called by TCRdb with MiXCR from the 5' RACE reads. The table records roughly 72,000 distinct CDR3 sequences, roughly 13% of them present only once. This clonotype was counted ten times or more. This chain uses TRBV29-1 with TRBJ2-1, with 8 bases that match TRBD1. Sequenced material: whole blood. The TCR originated in an adult who was a healthcare worker with PCR-confirmed SARS-CoV-2 infection or an uninfected control (not recorded which). The CDR3 protein is CSVPSPGTGDEQFF. CDR3 coding DNA: TGCAGCGTCCCGTCCCCCGGGACAGGAGATGAGCAGTTCTTC.